Reported below is one TCR beta chain. This record comes from a study of T cell responses to AZD1222 COVID-19 vaccine. Using immunoSEQ multiplex PCR, the repertoire was profiled, and TCRdb retains in-frame clones only, with some absent. The table has 90,000 to 110,000 clones, approximately 86% seen once. Germline V CDR1 and CDR2: GTSNPN, SVGIG (reference sequence). Trimming took off 0 bases at V and 8 bases at J, with 11 bases between the two ends. This CDR3 has 13 amino acids. The receptor was isolated from an adult in good health. V usage is TRBV30 and J usage is TRBJ1-5; no clear D. The material sequenced was peripheral blood, taken on day 0 of AZD1222 vaccination. This CDR3 reads CAWSVHGSKPQHF. The CDR3 coding sequence is TGTGCCTGGAGTGTACACGGTAGTAAGCCCCAGCATTTT.